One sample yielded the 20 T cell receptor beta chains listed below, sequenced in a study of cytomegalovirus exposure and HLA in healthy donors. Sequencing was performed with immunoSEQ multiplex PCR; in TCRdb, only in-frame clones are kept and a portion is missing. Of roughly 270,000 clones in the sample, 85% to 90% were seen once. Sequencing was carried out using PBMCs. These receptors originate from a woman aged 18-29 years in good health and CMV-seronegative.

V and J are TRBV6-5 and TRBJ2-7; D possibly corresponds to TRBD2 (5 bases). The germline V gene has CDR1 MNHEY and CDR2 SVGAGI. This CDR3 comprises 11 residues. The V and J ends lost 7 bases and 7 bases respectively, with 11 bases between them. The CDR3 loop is CASTQTGEQYF. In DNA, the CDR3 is TGTGCCAGCACCCAAACGGGGGAGCAGTACTTC.

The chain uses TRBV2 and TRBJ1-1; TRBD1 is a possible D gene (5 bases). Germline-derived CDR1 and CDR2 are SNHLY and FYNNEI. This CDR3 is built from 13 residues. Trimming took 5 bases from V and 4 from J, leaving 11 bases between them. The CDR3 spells CASSQGGPTEAFF. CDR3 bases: TGTGCCAGCAGTCAGGGTGGCCCCACTGAAGCTTTCTTT.

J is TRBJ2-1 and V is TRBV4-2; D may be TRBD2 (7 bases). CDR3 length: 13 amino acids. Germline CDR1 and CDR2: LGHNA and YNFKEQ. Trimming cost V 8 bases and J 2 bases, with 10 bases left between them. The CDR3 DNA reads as TGTGCCAGCGGGGGGGCCACCTACAATGAGCAGTTCTTC. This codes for CASGGATYNEQFF.

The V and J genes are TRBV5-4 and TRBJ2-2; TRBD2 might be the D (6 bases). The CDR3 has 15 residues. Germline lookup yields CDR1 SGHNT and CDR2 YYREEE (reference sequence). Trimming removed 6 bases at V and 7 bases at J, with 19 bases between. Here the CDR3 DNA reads TGTGCCAGCACCCGCCCCGGGGGAAAGGTCGGGGAGCTGTTTTTT. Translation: CASTRPGGKVGELFF. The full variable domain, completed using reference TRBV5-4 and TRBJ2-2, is ETGVTQSPTHLIKTRGQQVTLRCSSQSGHNTVSWYQQALGQGPQFIFQYYREEENGRGNFPPRFSGLQFPNYSSELNVNALELDDSALYLCASTRPGGKVGELFFGEGSRLTVL.

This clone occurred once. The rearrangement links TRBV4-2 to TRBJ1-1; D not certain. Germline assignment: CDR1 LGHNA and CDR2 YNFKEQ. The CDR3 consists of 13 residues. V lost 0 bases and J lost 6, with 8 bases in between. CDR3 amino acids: CASSQDNEPEAFF. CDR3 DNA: TGTGCCAGCAGCCAAGATAACGAGCCTGAAGCTTTCTTT.

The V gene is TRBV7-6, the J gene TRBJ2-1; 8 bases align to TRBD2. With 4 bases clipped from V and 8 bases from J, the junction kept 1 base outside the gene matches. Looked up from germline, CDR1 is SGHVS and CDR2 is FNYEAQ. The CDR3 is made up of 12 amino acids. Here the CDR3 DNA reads TGTGCCAGCAGCTCACTAGCGGATGAGCAGTTCTTC. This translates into CASSSLADEQFF.

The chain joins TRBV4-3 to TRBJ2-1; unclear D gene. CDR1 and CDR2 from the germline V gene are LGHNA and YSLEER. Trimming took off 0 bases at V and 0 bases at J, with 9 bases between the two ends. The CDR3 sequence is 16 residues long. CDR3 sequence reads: CASSQDNRGSYNEQFF. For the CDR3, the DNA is TGCGCCAGCAGCCAAGATAACCGAGGCTCCTACAATGAGCAGTTCTTC.

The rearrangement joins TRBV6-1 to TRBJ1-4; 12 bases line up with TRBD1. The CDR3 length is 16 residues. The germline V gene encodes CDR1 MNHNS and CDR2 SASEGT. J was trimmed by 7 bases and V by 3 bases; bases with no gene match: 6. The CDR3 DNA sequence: TGTGCCAGCAGTGATTATGGGACAGGGGGCCGTGAAAAACTGTTTTTT. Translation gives CASSDYGTGGREKLFF.

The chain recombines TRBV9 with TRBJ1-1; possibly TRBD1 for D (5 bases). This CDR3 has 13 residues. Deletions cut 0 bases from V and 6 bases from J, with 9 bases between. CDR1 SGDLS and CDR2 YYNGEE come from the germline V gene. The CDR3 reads CASSVVSGAEAFF. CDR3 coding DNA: TGTGCCAGCAGCGTAGTGTCGGGGGCTGAAGCTTTCTTT.

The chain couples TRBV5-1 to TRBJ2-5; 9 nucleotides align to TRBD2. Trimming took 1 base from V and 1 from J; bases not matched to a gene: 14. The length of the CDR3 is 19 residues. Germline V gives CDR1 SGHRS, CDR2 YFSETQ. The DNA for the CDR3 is TGCGCCAGCAGCTTGTCGGCTAGCGGGACCTTAGGACCCCAAGAGACCCAGTACTTC. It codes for CASSLSASGTLGPQETQYF.

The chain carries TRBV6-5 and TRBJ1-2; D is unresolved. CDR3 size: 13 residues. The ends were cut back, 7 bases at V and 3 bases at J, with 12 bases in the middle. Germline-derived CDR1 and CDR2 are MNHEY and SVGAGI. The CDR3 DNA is TGTGCCAGCAACCTAGACGGATACTATGGCTACACCTTC. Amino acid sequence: CASNLDGYYGYTF.

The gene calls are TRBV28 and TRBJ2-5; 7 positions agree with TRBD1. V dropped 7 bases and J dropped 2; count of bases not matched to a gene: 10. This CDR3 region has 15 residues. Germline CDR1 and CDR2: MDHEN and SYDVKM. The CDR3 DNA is TGTGCCAGCACCCCGACAGGGAGACGTCAAGAGACCCAGTACTTC. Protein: CASTPTGRRQETQYF.

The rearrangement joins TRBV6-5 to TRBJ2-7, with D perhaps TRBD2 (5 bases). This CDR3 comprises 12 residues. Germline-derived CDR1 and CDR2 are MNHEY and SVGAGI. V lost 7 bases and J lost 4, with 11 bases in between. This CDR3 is CASNGRWYEQYF. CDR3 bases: TGTGCCAGCAATGGGAGATGGTACGAGCAGTACTTC.

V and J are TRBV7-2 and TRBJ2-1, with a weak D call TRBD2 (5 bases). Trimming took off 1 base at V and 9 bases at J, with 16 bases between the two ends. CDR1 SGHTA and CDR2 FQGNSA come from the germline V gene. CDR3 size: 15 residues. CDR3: CASSLGPPSSREQFF. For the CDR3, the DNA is TGTGCCAGCAGCTTAGGCCCCCCTAGCTCTCGTGAGCAGTTCTTC.

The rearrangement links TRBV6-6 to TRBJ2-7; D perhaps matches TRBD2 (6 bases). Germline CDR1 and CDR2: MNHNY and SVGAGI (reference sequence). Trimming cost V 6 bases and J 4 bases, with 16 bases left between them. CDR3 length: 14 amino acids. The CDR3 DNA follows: TGTGCCAGCAGCCCCCCGGGGGAGCTATACGAGCAGTACTTC. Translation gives CASSPPGELYEQYF.

CDR3 DNA: TGTGCCAGCAGTTTGTGGGGACCAGGGGGGAGCAATCAGCCCCAGCATTTT. Amino acids: CASSLWGPGGSNQPQHF. V is TRBV28 and J is TRBJ1-5; 7 nucleotides agree with TRBD1. V lost 3 bases, J lost 1 base, and 9 bases stayed unmatched. The germline V gene encodes CDR1 MDHEN and CDR2 SYDVKM. The CDR3 sequence is 17 residues long.

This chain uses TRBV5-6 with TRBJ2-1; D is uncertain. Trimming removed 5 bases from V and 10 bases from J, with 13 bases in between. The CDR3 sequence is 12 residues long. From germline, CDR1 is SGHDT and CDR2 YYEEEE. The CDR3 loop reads CASRSPSGEQFF. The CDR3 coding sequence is TGTGCCAGCAGATCCCCGTCCGGGGAGCAGTTCTTC.

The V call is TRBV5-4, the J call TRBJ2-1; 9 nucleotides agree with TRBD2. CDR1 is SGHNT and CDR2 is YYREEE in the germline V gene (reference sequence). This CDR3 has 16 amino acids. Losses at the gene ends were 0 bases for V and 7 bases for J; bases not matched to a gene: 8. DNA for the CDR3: TGTGCCAGCAGCTTGGAGTCGAGCGGGAGGAGGAATGAGCAGTTCTTC. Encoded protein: CASSLESSGRRNEQFF.

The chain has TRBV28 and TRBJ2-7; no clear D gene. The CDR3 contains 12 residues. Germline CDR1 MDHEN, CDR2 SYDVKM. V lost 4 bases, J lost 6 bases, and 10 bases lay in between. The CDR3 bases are TGTGCCAGCAGTTCTCCTTTCGGCGAGCAGTACTTC. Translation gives CASSSPFGEQYF.

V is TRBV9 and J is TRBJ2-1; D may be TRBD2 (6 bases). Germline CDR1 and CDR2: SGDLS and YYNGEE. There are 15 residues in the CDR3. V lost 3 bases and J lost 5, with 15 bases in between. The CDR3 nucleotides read TGTGCCAGCAGCGCGGCGGGGATAGTGGACAATGAGCAGTTCTTC. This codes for CASSAAGIVDNEQFF.